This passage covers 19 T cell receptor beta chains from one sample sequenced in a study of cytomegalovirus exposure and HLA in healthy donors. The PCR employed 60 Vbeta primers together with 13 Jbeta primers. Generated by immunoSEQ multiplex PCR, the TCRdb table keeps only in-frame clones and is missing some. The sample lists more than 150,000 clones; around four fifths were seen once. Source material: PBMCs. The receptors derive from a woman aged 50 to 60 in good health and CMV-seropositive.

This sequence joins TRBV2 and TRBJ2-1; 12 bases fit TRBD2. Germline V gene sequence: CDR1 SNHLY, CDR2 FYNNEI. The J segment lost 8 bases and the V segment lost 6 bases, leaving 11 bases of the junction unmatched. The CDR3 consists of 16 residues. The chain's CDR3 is CASSAGLAGLLDEQFF. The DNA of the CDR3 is TGTGCCAGCAGCGCGGGACTAGCGGGCCTATTGGATGAGCAGTTCTTC.

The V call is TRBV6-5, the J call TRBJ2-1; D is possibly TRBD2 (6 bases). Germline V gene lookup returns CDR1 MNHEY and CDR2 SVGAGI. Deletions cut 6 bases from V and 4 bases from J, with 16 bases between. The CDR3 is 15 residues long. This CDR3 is CASSQPGTGYNEQFF. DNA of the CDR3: TGTGCCAGCAGCCAGCCCGGGACTGGATACAATGAGCAGTTCTTC.

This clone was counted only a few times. The CDR3 region is CASSQLLSDSPQYF. CDR3 nucleotide sequence: TGCGCCAGCAGCCAACTCCTATCGGACAGCCCCCAGTATTTT. The rearrangement uses TRBV4-3 and TRBJ2-3; D possibly corresponds to TRBD1 (6 bases). V was clipped by 2 bases and J by 12 bases, with 18 bases between them. Germline lookup yields CDR1 LGHNA and CDR2 YSLEER. CDR3 size: 14 residues.

CDR3 nucleotides: TGTGCCAGCAGAGTACAGGGACACAATGAGCAGTTCTTC. It yields the protein CASRVQGHNEQFF. V gene TRBV27 combines with J gene TRBJ2-1, with TRBD1 as a possible D gene (6 bases). Trimming removed 6 bases at V and 5 bases at J, with 11 bases between. The germline CDR1 and CDR2 sequences are MNHEY and SMNVEV (reference sequence). This CDR3 contains 13 residues.

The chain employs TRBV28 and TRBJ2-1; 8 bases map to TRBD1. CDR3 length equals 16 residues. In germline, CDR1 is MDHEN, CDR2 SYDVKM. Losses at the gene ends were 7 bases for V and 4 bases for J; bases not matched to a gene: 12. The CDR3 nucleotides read TGTGCCAGCATCTCTCCGGGACAGGCTTCTTACAATGAGCAGTTCTTC. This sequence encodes CASISPGQASYNEQFF.

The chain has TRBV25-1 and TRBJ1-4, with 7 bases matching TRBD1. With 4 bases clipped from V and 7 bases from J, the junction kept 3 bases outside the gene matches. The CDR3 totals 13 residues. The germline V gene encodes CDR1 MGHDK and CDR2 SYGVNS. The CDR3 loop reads CASSVPGGEKLFF. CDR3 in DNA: TGTGCCAGCAGTGTCCCAGGGGGTGAAAAACTGTTTTTT.

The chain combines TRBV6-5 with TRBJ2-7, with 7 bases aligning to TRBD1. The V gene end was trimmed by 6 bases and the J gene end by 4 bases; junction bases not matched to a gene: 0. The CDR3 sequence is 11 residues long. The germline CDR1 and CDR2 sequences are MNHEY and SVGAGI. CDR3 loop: CASRDRYEQYF. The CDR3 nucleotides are TGTGCCAGCAGGGACAGGTACGAGCAGTACTTC.

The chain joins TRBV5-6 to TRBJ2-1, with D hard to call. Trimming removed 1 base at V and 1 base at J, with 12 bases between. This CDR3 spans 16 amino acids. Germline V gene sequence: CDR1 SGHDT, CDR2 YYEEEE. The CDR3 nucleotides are TGTGCCAGCAGCTTGCGGCAGCCCGGGTCCTACAATGAGCAGTTCTTC. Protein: CASSLRQPGSYNEQFF.

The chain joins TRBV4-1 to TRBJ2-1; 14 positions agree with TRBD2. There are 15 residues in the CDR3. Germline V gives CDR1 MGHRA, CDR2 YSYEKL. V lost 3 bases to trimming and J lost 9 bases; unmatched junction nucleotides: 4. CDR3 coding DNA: TGCGCCAGCAGCCAGGGGACTAGCGGGGGCGGTGAGCAGTTCTTC. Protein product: CASSQGTSGGGEQFF.

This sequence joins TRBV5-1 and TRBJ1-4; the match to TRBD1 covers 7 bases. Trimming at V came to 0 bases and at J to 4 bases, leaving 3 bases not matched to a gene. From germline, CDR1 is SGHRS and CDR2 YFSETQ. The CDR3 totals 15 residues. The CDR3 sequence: CASSLGTGYNEKLFF. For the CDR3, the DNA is TGCGCCAGCAGCTTGGGGACAGGTTATAATGAAAAACTGTTTTTT.

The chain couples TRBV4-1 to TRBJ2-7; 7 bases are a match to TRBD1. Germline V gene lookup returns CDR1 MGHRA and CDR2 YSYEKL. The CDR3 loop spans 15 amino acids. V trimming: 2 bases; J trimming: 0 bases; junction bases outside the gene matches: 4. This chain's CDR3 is CASSQRQGSSYEQYF. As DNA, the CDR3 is TGCGCCAGCAGCCAAAGACAGGGAAGCTCCTACGAGCAGTACTTC.

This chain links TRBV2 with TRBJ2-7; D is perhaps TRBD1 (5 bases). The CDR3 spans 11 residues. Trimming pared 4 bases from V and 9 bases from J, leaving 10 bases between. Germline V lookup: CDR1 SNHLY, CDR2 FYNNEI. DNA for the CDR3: TGTGCCAGCAGTGTAGGCCAGGGGCAGTACTTC. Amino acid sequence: CASSVGQGQYF.

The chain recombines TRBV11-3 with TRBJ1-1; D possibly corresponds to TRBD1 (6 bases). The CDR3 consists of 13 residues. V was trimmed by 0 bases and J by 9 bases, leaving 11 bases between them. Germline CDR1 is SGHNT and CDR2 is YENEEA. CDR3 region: CASSLEYDRKAFF. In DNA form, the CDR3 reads TGTGCCAGCAGCTTAGAGTACGACAGGAAAGCTTTCTTT.

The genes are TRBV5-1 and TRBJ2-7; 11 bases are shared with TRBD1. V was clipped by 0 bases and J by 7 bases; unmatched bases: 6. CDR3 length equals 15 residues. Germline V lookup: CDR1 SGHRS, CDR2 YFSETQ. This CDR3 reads CASSLEGTGGLEQYF. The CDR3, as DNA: TGCGCCAGCAGCTTGGAAGGGACAGGGGGTTTAGAGCAGTACTTC.

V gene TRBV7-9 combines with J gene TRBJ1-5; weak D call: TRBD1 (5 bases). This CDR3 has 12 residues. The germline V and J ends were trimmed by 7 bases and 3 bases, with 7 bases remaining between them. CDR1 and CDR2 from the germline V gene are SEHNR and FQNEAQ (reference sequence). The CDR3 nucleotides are TGTGCCAGCACCAGGGACAATCAGCCCCAGCATTTT. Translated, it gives CASTRDNQPQHF.

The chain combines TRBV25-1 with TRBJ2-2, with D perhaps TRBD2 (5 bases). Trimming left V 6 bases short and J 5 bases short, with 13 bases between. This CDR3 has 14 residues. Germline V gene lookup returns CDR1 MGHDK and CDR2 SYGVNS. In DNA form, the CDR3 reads TGTGCCAGCAGCTCCCTCAGCGGTACCGGGGAGCTGTTTTTT. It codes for CASSSLSGTGELFF.

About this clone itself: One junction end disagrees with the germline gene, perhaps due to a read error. The CDR3 coding sequence is TGTGTCACCAGCACTCAGGGGCGCGAAAATCAGCCCCAGCATTTT. Residues: CVTSTQGRENQPQHF. The chain couples TRBV15 to TRBJ1-5, with a tentative D call TRBD1 (6 bases). There are 15 residues in the CDR3. CDR1 and CDR2 from the germline V gene are LNHNV and YYDKDF (reference sequence).

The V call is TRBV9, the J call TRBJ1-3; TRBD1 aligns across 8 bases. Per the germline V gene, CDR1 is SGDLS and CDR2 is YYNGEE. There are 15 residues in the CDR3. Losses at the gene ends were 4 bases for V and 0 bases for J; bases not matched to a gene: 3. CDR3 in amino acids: CASSTGQGSGNTIYF. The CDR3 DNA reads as TGTGCCAGCAGCACTGGACAGGGCTCTGGAAACACCATATATTTT.

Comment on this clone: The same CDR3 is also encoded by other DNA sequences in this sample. CDR3 coding DNA: TGTGCCAGCAGCTCTGGACAGGGAAGAGGCACCGGGGAGCTGTTTTTT. Protein: CASSSGQGRGTGELFF. The chain employs TRBV11-1 and TRBJ2-2; 8 bases line up with TRBD1. Germline CDR1 and CDR2: SGHAT and FQDESV (reference sequence). This CDR3 has 16 residues. V shed 4 bases and J 4 bases; nucleotides not matched to a gene: 8. Full variable domain (remainder filled in from reference TRBV11-1 and TRBJ2-2): EAEVAQSPRYKITEKSQAVAFWCDPISGHATLYWYRQILGQGPELLVQFQDESVVDDSQLPKDRFSAERLKGVDSTLKIQPAELGDSAMYLCASSSGQGRGTGELFFGEGSRLTVL.